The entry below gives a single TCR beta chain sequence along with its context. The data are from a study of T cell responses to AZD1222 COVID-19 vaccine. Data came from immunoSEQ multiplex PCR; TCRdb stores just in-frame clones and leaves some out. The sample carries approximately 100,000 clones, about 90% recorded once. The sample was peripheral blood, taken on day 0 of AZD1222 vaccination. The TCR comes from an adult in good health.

This CDR3 reads CASSLGTVEQYF. In DNA form, the CDR3 reads TGTGCCAGCAGCCTAGGGACAGTTGAGCAGTACTTC. This chain connects TRBV3-1 (or the pseudogene TRBV3-2) to TRBJ2-7; 7 positions agree with TRBD1. This CDR3 is 12 amino acids long. Germline V CDR1 and CDR2: LGHDT, YNNKEL (reference sequence). V was clipped by 4 bases and J by 7 bases; unmatched bases: 4.